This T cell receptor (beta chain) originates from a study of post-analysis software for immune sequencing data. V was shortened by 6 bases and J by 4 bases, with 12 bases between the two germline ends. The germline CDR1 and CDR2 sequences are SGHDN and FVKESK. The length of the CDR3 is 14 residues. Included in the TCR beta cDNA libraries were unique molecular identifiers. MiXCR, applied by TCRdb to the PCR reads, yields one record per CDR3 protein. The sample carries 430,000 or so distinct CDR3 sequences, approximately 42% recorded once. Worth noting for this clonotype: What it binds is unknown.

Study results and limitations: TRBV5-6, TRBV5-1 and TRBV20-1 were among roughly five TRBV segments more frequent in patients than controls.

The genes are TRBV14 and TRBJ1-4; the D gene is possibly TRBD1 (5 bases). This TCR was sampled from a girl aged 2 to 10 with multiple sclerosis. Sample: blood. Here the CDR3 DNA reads TGTGCCAGCAGACCGGGACCGAGTAATGAAAAACTGTTTTTT. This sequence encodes CASRPGPSNEKLFF.